This T cell receptor (beta chain) was recorded in a study of PD-1 blockade in classical Hodgkin lymphoma. CDR3 length equals 16 residues. V lost 2 bases, J lost 1 base, and 15 bases lay in between. CDR1 is MDHEN and CDR2 is SYDVKM in the germline V gene. Each of the patients experienced relapse following autologous stem cell transplantation, and their brentuximab vedotin exposure differed. Data came from immunoSEQ multiplex PCR; TCRdb stores just in-frame clones and leaves some out. The sample has under 20,000 clones; over 55% are singletons. This clone was recorded a few times. Source: peripheral blood mononuclear cells (PBMCs), taken before the second cycle of nivolumab. The chain uses TRBV28 and TRBJ2-7, with D maybe TRBD2 (5 bases). The sequence came from a human donor with classical Hodgkin lymphoma. The CDR3 here is CASSLKVSAASYEQYF. In nucleotides, the CDR3 is TGTGCCAGCAGTTTAAAGGTTTCAGCGGCTTCCTACGAGCAGTACTTC.